A single sample is the source of the 26 T cell receptor beta chains below, sequenced in a study of CD8 T cells in Susac syndrome. A quantity of roughly 0.5 to 1 ug RNA underwent reverse transcription using random hexamers. TCRdb re-analysed the immunoSEQ multiplex PCR reads in MiXCR, keeping a single row per CDR3 protein. The table has about 200,000 distinct CDR3 sequences, 85% to 95% seen once. Sequenced: CD4+ T cells from PBMCs. These receptors all stem from a human donor in good health.

V usage is TRBV19 and J usage is TRBJ2-1, with TRBD2 matching 10 bases. CDR3 length equals 15 residues. V lost 4 bases to trimming and J lost 2 bases; unmatched junction nucleotides: 2. Germline CDR1 reads LNHDA; CDR2 reads SQIVND (reference sequence). The CDR3 DNA sequence: TGTGCCAGTAGTAGGACTAGCGGAACCTACAATGAGCAGTTCTTC. Translated: CASSRTSGTYNEQFF.

The rearrangement uses TRBV23-1 and TRBJ2-1; TRBD1 or TRBD2 may be the D gene (7 bases each). TRBV23-1 is sorted into the ORF group, with uncertain function. V was pared by 0 bases and J by 4 bases, with 16 bases between. CDR3 length: 17 amino acids. In nucleotides, the CDR3 is TGCGCCAGCAGTCAATCGATCAGCGGGGACAGATACAATGAGCAGTTCTTC. Translation gives CASSQSISGDRYNEQFF.

The V gene is TRBV2, the J gene TRBJ1-5; 9 bases line up with TRBD1. V shed 5 bases, J shed 6 bases, and the junction held 8 bases outside the gene matches. Germline assignment: CDR1 SNHLY and CDR2 FYNNEI. The CDR3 spans 15 residues. This chain's CDR3 is CASSPDRGKGQPQHF. The CDR3 region has the DNA TGTGCCAGCAGTCCGGACAGGGGTAAAGGTCAGCCCCAGCATTTT.

In this sample, this clonotype turned up a few times. This rearrangement joins TRBV27 to TRBJ2-5; no clear D. The CDR3 is 12 amino acids. Germline CDR1 reads MNHEY; CDR2 reads SMNVEV (reference sequence). Trimming removed 5 bases from V and 2 bases from J, with 6 bases in between. Here the CDR3 reads CASSLLQETQYF. The CDR3 DNA reads TGTGCCAGCAGTCTCCTTCAAGAGACCCAGTACTTC.

The chain carries TRBV6-5 and TRBJ2-4; D perhaps matches TRBD2 (5 bases). Germline CDR1 is MNHEY and CDR2 is SVGAGI. Trimming took off 0 bases at V and 8 bases at J, with 8 bases between the two ends. The CDR3 runs 13 residues. In DNA, the CDR3 is TGTGCCAGCAGTTACTCACACGGGGACATTCAGTACTTC. Protein sequence: CASSYSHGDIQYF.

This clonotype was observed once. The CDR3 DNA sequence: TGTGCCAGCAGGCGACAGGATTTTGGTGAGCAGTACTTC. This translates into CASRRQDFGEQYF. The genes are TRBV6-5 and TRBJ2-7, with D perhaps matching TRBD1 (6 bases). The CDR3 extends over 13 amino acids. Trimming stripped 6 bases from V and 7 bases from J, with 16 bases between. Germline CDR1 and CDR2: MNHEY and SVGAGI.

The genes are TRBV12-3 or TRBV12-4 and TRBJ2-7; no firm D call. V lost 3 bases and J lost 3, with 9 bases in between. This CDR3 region has 13 residues. The CDR3 DNA reads TGTGCCAGCAGTTTGAACAGCCTCTACGAGCAGTACTTC. It specifies CASSLNSLYEQYF.

This rearrangement joins TRBV12-3 or TRBV12-4 to TRBJ2-3; D call uncertain. Trimming stripped 5 bases from V and 3 bases from J, with 9 bases between. CDR3 length: 13 amino acids. In nucleotides, the CDR3 is TGTGCCAGCAGTACGATCCGTACAGATACGCAGTATTTT. This sequence encodes CASSTIRTDTQYF.

The chain has TRBV29-1 and TRBJ1-2; maybe TRBD1 (5 bases). CDR1 and CDR2 from the germline V gene are SQVTM and ANQGSEA. The V end lost 3 bases, the J end lost 4 bases, and 18 bases lay between the germline ends. The CDR3 sequence is 15 residues long. CDR3 amino acids: CSVDPRAGTFYGYTF. The CDR3 coding sequence is TGCAGCGTTGACCCTCGGGCAGGGACCTTCTATGGCTACACCTTC.

This clonotype was seen once. V is TRBV3-1 and J is TRBJ2-3; TRBD2 aligns across 12 bases. The germline V gene encodes CDR1 LGHDT and CDR2 YNNKEL (reference sequence). V lost 3 bases to trimming and J lost 4 bases; unmatched junction nucleotides: 8. CDR3 size: 17 residues. Here the CDR3 reads CASSQSSLAGGPDTQYF. CDR3 nucleotides: TGTGCCAGCAGCCAGAGTTCACTAGCGGGAGGTCCAGATACGCAGTATTTT.

The chain combines TRBV20-1 with TRBJ2-1; the match to TRBD1 covers 8 bases. The CDR3 sequence is 13 residues long. Germline lookup yields CDR1 DFQATT and CDR2 SNEGSKA (reference sequence). After removal of 5 bases from V and 8 bases from J, the junction contained 8 bases not matched to a gene. The chain's CDR3 is CSAPTGVRDEQFF. The CDR3 bases are TGCAGTGCTCCGACAGGGGTTCGGGATGAGCAGTTCTTC.

The chain combines TRBV20-1 with TRBJ1-2; D remains unclear. Deletions cut 0 bases from V and 6 bases from J, with 17 bases between. Germline-derived CDR1 and CDR2 are DFQATT and SNEGSKA (reference sequence). The CDR3 runs 15 residues. CDR3 nucleotides: TGCAGTGCTAGAGATCGTCGAGGGCCCCCGGATGGCTACACCTTC. It encodes CSARDRRGPPDGYTF.

This chain links TRBV20-1 with TRBJ1-2; TRBD1 matches 8 bases. Germline CDR1 is DFQATT and CDR2 is SNEGSKA (reference sequence). V dropped 1 base and J dropped 8; count of bases not matched to a gene: 6. This CDR3 is built from 13 residues. CDR3 in DNA: TGCAGTGCTAGAGTAGGACAGGGAGACGGCTACACCTTC. Translating gives CSARVGQGDGYTF.

V is TRBV29-1 and J is TRBJ2-1; maybe TRBD2 (6 bases). The CDR3 extends over 14 amino acids. Germline assignment: CDR1 SQVTM and CDR2 ANQGSEA. The V end was cut by 0 bases, the J end by 8 bases, with 14 bases between. The CDR3 DNA reads TGCAGCGTTGAAGATCTGGGAGGTTTTGATGAGCAGTTCTTC. Protein: CSVEDLGGFDEQFF.

J is TRBJ1-2 and V is TRBV20-1; the D is unclear. Trimming left V 3 bases short and J 3 bases short, with 5 bases between. CDR1 is DFQATT and CDR2 is SNEGSKA in the germline V gene (reference sequence). The CDR3 covers 11 residues. DNA for the CDR3: TGCAGTGCTAGGGAAGACTATGGCTACACCTTC. Translation gives CSAREDYGYTF.

This chain links TRBV29-1 with TRBJ2-5; 9 bases match TRBD1. The J segment lost 5 bases and the V segment lost 4 bases, leaving 5 bases of the junction unmatched. The CDR3 has 13 residues. The germline CDR1 and CDR2 sequences are SQVTM and ANQGSEA. The CDR3 bases are TGCAGCGTTGTTGGACAGGGGAGGGAGACCCAGTACTTC. Amino acids: CSVVGQGRETQYF.

The chain has TRBV6-5 and TRBJ2-1; D could derive from TRBD1 or TRBD2 (5 bases each). Germline-derived CDR1 and CDR2 are MNHEY and SVGAGI. V gave up 4 bases and J gave up 10 bases, with 11 bases separating them. This CDR3 is built from 12 residues. CDR3 loop: CASSWSEGEQFF. In nucleotides, the CDR3 is TGTGCCAGCAGTTGGTCCGAGGGGGAGCAGTTCTTC.

The chain combines TRBV3-1 with TRBJ1-2; TRBD1 is a possible D gene (5 bases). Germline V gene data show CDR1 as LGHDT and CDR2 as YNNKEL (reference sequence). The length of the CDR3 is 15 residues. V gave up 0 bases and J gave up 4 bases, with 12 bases separating them. Written as DNA, the CDR3 is TGTGCCAGCAGCCAAGAGGGCGGAAGGGGCTATGGCTACACCTTC. Amino acids: CASSQEGGRGYGYTF.

The rearrangement joins TRBV12-3 or TRBV12-4 to TRBJ2-2; a possible D gene is TRBD2 (6 bases). The V gene lost 11 bases and the J gene lost 6 bases, with 19 bases spanning the gap. This CDR3 region has 14 residues. CDR3 loop: CAGRWRDGAGELFF. The CDR3 DNA is TGTGCCGGACGTTGGCGGGACGGGGCCGGGGAGCTGTTTTTT.

This clonotype was detected once. The chain joins TRBV3-1 to TRBJ2-6; D is unclear. From germline, CDR1 is LGHDT and CDR2 YNNKEL (reference sequence). CDR3 length: 16 residues. Trimming stripped 3 bases from V and 4 bases from J, with 13 bases between. CDR3 coding DNA: TGTGCCAGCAGCCACCAGTGGGCCACCGGGGCCAACGTCCTGACTTTC. Protein sequence: CASSHQWATGANVLTF.

The chain has TRBV29-1 and TRBJ2-3, with D uncertain. Germline V gene data show CDR1 as SQVTM and CDR2 as ANQGSEA. Trimming removed 6 bases from V and 6 bases from J, with 1 base in between. The CDR3 spans 8 residues. CDR3 sequence: CSVDTQYF. The CDR3 DNA reads TGCAGCGTGGATACGCAGTATTTT.

This sequence joins TRBV28 and TRBJ1-5, with no clear D. There are 14 residues in the CDR3. V was clipped by 5 bases and J by 7 bases, with 15 bases between them. Germline V gene sequence: CDR1 MDHEN, CDR2 SYDVKM. CDR3 residues: CASSRQGGGQPQHF. DNA of the CDR3: TGTGCCAGCAGTCGTCAAGGAGGCGGGCAGCCCCAGCATTTT.

The V gene is TRBV20-1, the J gene TRBJ2-3; D may be TRBD2 (5 bases). From germline, CDR1 is DFQATT and CDR2 SNEGSKA (reference sequence). The V end was cut by 3 bases, the J end by 5 bases, with 15 bases between. This CDR3 spans 14 amino acids. CDR3 residues: CSASRTTRVDTQYF. As DNA, the CDR3 is TGCAGTGCTAGTCGAACTACTAGGGTAGATACGCAGTATTTT.

V usage is TRBV23-1 and J usage is TRBJ2-1; 7 bases map to TRBD1. TRBV23-1 is an open reading frame, and its role is uncertain. Trimming cost V 4 bases and J 0 bases; bases outside gene matches: 9. The length of the CDR3 is 17 residues. CDR3 DNA: TGCGCCAGCAGTCCCGAGTCCAGGGACAGCTCCTACAATGAGCAGTTCTTC. This translates into CASSPESRDSSYNEQFF.

The chain carries TRBV6-5 and TRBJ2-6; D unresolved. Trimming stripped 8 bases from V and 2 bases from J, with 7 bases between. The V gene's germline CDR1 is MNHEY and CDR2 SVGAGI. CDR3 length equals 13 residues. The CDR3 region is CASRVPGANVLTF. CDR3 bases: TGTGCCAGCCGCGTCCCTGGGGCCAACGTCCTGACTTTC.

J is TRBJ2-3 and V is TRBV30, with D unclear. V was pared by 7 bases and J by 4 bases, with 9 bases between. Germline CDR1 and CDR2: GTSNPN and SVGIG (reference sequence). This CDR3 spans 11 amino acids. In nucleotides, the CDR3 is TGTGCCTTACCGCAAGCAGATACGCAGTATTTT. Translated, it gives CALPQADTQYF. The whole variable domain, remainder taken from reference TRBV30 and TRBJ2-3, is SQTIHQWPATLVQPVGSPLSLECTVEGTSNPNLYWYRQAAGRGLQLLFYSVGIGQISSEVPQNLSASRPQDRQFILSSKKLLLSDSGFYLCALPQADTQYFGPGTRLTVL.